This TCR beta chain was identified in a study of blood T cell repertoires in COVID-19 (dated by TCRdb to about 2020). For context, the study as a whole: Collaborator samples came from the United States, Italy and Spain and covered acute and convalescent phases of COVID-19. The material from the prospective study consisted of cDNA or gDNA derived from T cells, B-cell-depleted T cells, or PBMCs. The dataset comprised deeply sampled blood TCRbeta repertoires from subjects exposed to, actively infected with, or recovered from COVID-19. The repertoires were made available in a free public database intended to serve as a resource for research on the immune response to SARS-CoV-2. Samples came from the ongoing ImmuneRACE study (first 160 participants) plus 1,254 subjects from 6 global collaborators. The sample metadata nearly always contained a de-identified subject ID, COVID-19 status, age in years and sex. Where available, HLA class I and class II types were taken from metadata supplied by the sample provider and were not determined by assay-based typing. The paper's findings and limits, for the study overall: The amount of clinical and demographic metadata varied by source and participant and was provided uncurated.

The CDR3 goes from the cysteine to the phenylalanine over 16 residues. Here the CDR3 DNA is all that survives: 48 bases in frame from base 1. V lost 5 bases and J lost 5 bases; the stretch between them is 20 bases long. The germline V gene encodes CDR1 SGHVS and CDR2 FQNEAQ. The immunoSEQ Assay, a bias-controlled multiplex PCR, was used to amplify TCRbeta CDR3 regions from genomic DNA. Concerning the study's data processing: Nucleated cell counts per sample were estimated from amplification of reference gene primers within the assay. Sequence reads were collapsed and filtered to measure the absolute abundance of every unique TCRbeta CDR3 rearrangement. Productive Simpson clonality was computed per sample as the square root of Simpson's diversity index over productive rearrangements. Imported from immuneACCESS, the table was reduced by TCRdb to in-frame sequences with V and J called. These copies leave out some clones; in studies compared against another copy, an unresolved V gene accounts for under half, and the cause of the remainder is not known. The V and J calls and clone size were taken over from that table, and D and trimming were inferred from the DNA. Here the sample has over 250,000 clones; 70% to 90% occur a single time. The top ten hold approximately 11% of the sample.

As to this clone: It lacks a known antigen. No per-base quality is available; no much larger clone lies one base away.

The collaborating institutions used their own protocols to collect whole blood in K2EDTA tubes. For TCRbeta analysis, collaborator samples were shipped as frozen whole blood, as isolated PBMCs, or as DNA extracted from either sample type. The source of this sequence is a woman in her sixties or seventies with acute or convalescent COVID-19. Sequencing input: peripheral blood. The rearrangement combines TRBV7-8 with TRBJ2-3, and the D gene may be TRBD2, 6 bases matching. The nucleotides read TGTGCCAGCAGCCCCAAGCGGGCCCCCTGGAGAGATACGCAGTATTTT. It is translated as CASSPKRAPWRDTQYF.